These 18 T cell receptor beta chains were all obtained from the same sample, sequenced in a study of cytomegalovirus exposure and HLA in healthy donors. Amplification used 60 Vbeta primers and 13 Jbeta primers. TCRdb's table, derived via immunoSEQ multiplex PCR, lists solely in-frame clones and lacks some. Of under 200,000 clones detected, around three quarters appear once; the ten largest clones hold 0.69%. The material sequenced was PBMCs. The receptors here all came from a woman aged 40-49 years in good health and CMV-seronegative.

As to this clone: Given the absence of the conserved phenylalanine or tryptophan at the CDR3 end, a read error is likely. V usage is TRBV6-6 and J usage is TRBJ1-2; 8 bases line up with TRBD1. The length of the CDR3 is 13 residues. After removal of 10 bases from V and 0 bases from J, the junction contained 4 bases not matched to a gene. Germline CDR1 MNHNY, CDR2 SVGAGI (reference sequence). The CDR3 DNA sequence: TGTGCCACCCGACAGGGGCCTAACTATGGCTACACCGTC. This translates into CATRQGPNYGYTV.

The V call is TRBV19, the J call TRBJ2-7, with TRBD1 identical over 7 bases. CDR3 length equals 14 residues. Germline loops: CDR1 LNHDA, CDR2 SQIVND (reference sequence). V dropped 4 bases and J dropped 1; count of bases not matched to a gene: 4. The CDR3 is CASSTHRGSYEQYF. DNA for the CDR3: TGTGCCAGTAGTACCCACAGGGGATCCTACGAGCAGTACTTC.

The chain carries TRBV19 and TRBJ2-6; 8 bases fit TRBD2. This CDR3 comprises 18 residues. Germline loops: CDR1 LNHDA, CDR2 SQIVND (reference sequence). The V gene end was trimmed by 0 bases and the J gene end by 0 bases; junction bases not matched to a gene: 4. The CDR3 loop reads CASSIDPGGTSGANVLTF. DNA of the CDR3: TGTGCCAGTAGTATAGATCCGGGGGGGACCTCTGGGGCCAACGTCCTGACTTTC.

This rearrangement joins TRBV11-3 to TRBJ2-1; TRBD1 matches at 10 bases. CDR1 and CDR2 (germline): SGHNT, YENEEA. The CDR3 sequence is 15 residues long. V lost 5 bases, J lost 7 bases, and 8 bases stayed unmatched. The CDR3 DNA sequence: TGTGCCAGCAGCCTCGGGACAGGGGTTGGGAATGAGCAGTTCTTC. Translating it yields CASSLGTGVGNEQFF.

Written as DNA, the CDR3 is TGTGCCAGCAGCTTAGTTAGTGCCCCCTACAATGAGCAGTTCTTC. Its protein product is CASSLVSAPYNEQFF. The V and J genes are TRBV7-6 and TRBJ2-1; D ambiguous. V was pared by 1 base and J by 2 bases, with 9 bases between. Germline V gives CDR1 SGHVS, CDR2 FNYEAQ. This CDR3 has 15 residues.

The chain employs TRBV29-1 and TRBJ2-7; tentatively, D is TRBD2 (6 bases). V was shortened by 5 bases and J by 0 bases, with 17 bases between the two germline ends. CDR3 length equals 15 residues. Germline V gene data show CDR1 as SQVTM and CDR2 as ANQGSEA. In nucleotides, the CDR3 is TGCAGCGTTAACCCCTTGGGGGGTAGCTCCTACGAGCAGTACTTC. This encodes CSVNPLGGSSYEQYF.

The chain recombines TRBV7-2 with TRBJ1-1; D remains unclear. Germline loops: CDR1 SGHTA, CDR2 FQGNSA. This CDR3 has 15 residues. Deletions cut 2 bases from V and 3 bases from J, with 13 bases between. The CDR3 coding sequence is TGTGCCAGCAGCTTAAATAGTTTAGGAGACACTGAAGCTTTCTTT. This translates into CASSLNSLGDTEAFF.

The chain is built from TRBV7-8 and TRBJ1-2; D is ambiguous. The ends were cut back, 1 base at V and 5 bases at J, with 17 bases in the middle. The CDR3 sequence is 16 residues long. The V gene's germline CDR1 is SGHVS and CDR2 FQNEAQ. The CDR3 region has the DNA TGTGCCAGCAGCTTAGACCCCGGAATAGCCCCATATGGCTACACCTTC. It specifies CASSLDPGIAPYGYTF.

This rearrangement joins TRBV7-9 to TRBJ2-7, with D possibly matching TRBD2 (7 bases). V was cut by 1 base and J by 2 bases, with 18 bases left in between. Per the germline V gene, CDR1 is SEHNR and CDR2 is FQNEAQ (reference sequence). The CDR3 consists of 17 residues. The CDR3 bases are TGTGCCAGCAGCTTAGGGTCACCGGGGGGCTTTCCCTACGAGCAGTACTTC. Translation gives CASSLGSPGGFPYEQYF.

V usage is TRBV27 and J usage is TRBJ1-3, with D perhaps matching TRBD1 (6 bases). This CDR3 has 17 amino acids. From germline, CDR1 is MNHEY and CDR2 SMNVEV (reference sequence). V was shortened by 8 bases and J by 2 bases, with 22 bases between the two germline ends. The CDR3 region is CASRGGAGGQTGNTIYF. The CDR3 DNA reads TGTGCCAGCCGGGGAGGGGCCGGGGGCCAAACTGGAAACACCATATATTTT.

The chain combines TRBV11-2 with TRBJ1-1, with TRBD1 matching over 8 bases. The germline V gene encodes CDR1 SGHAT and CDR2 FQNNGV. J lost 2 bases, V lost 3 bases, and 5 bases had no gene match. This CDR3 has 15 amino acids. CDR3 sequence reads: CASSFGTGANTEAFF. In DNA form, the CDR3 reads TGTGCCAGCAGCTTCGGGACAGGAGCTAACACTGAAGCTTTCTTT.

Notes on this clone: One end of the junction does not line up with germline, which may come from a read error. The chain has TRBV7-7 and TRBJ2-7, with D perhaps TRBD1 or TRBD2 (6 bases each). The CDR3 has 13 amino acids. Germline assignment: CDR1 SSHAT and CDR2 FNYEAQ (reference sequence). The CDR3 is CASSLGGGYEQYF. The CDR3 DNA reads as TGTGCTAGCAGCTTAGGAGGGGGCTACGAGCAGTACTTC.

Worth noting for this clone: A junction end diverges from the germline sequence, so it may reflect a read error. The V and J genes are TRBV2 and TRBJ1-2, with no clear D. The CDR3 runs to 14 residues. Germline-derived CDR1 and CDR2 are SNHLY and FYNNEI. This CDR3 is CTSSEASQRGGYTF. In DNA, the CDR3 is TGTACCAGCAGTGAAGCGAGTCAACGAGGAGGCTACACCTTC.

The chain is built from TRBV6-1 and TRBJ2-5; D is possibly TRBD2 (5 bases). The last part of the DNA fits TRBJ2-7 better; the J call may be wrong. The CDR3 length is 13 residues. Germline loops: CDR1 MNHNS, CDR2 SASEGT. CDR3 loop: CASRGRDSYEQYF. The CDR3, as DNA: TGTGCCAGCAGAGGACGGGACTCCTACGAGCAGTACTTC.

The chain is built from TRBV7-2 and TRBJ1-5, with D perhaps matching TRBD1 (5 bases). The CDR3 totals 14 residues. Germline CDR1 SGHTA, CDR2 FQGNSA. The V gene lost 1 base and the J gene lost 5 bases, with 9 bases spanning the gap. The CDR3 DNA sequence: TGTGCCAGCAGCTTAGGCAGGGTGGATCAGCCCCAGCATTTT. The encoded protein is CASSLGRVDQPQHF.

The chain is built from TRBV5-1 and TRBJ2-2; 10 bases are a match to TRBD1. V lost 2 bases, J lost 2 bases, and 3 bases stayed unmatched. Germline V gene data show CDR1 as SGHRS and CDR2 as YFSETQ. The CDR3 has 16 amino acids. The CDR3 here is CASSFGTGVNTGELFF. The CDR3 DNA is TGCGCCAGCAGCTTTGGGACAGGGGTAAACACCGGGGAGCTGTTTTTT.

The chain employs TRBV2 and TRBJ2-1, with 7 bases that match TRBD1. J lost 3 bases, V lost 6 bases, and 2 bases had no gene match. CDR1 and CDR2 (germline): SNHLY, FYNNEI. The CDR3 runs to 13 residues. CDR3 sequence reads: CASRQGNYNEQFF. In DNA, the CDR3 is TGTGCCAGCAGACAGGGGAACTACAATGAGCAGTTCTTC.

V is TRBV10-3 and J is TRBJ1-2, with D tentatively TRBD1 (6 bases). Trimming left V 3 bases short and J 8 bases short, with 19 bases between. The CDR3 length is 15 residues. The germline gives CDR1 ENHRY, CDR2 SYGVKD. Written as DNA, the CDR3 is TGTGCCATCAGTGATGGGCAGGGGAGCCCCCGGGGCTACACCTTC. It yields the protein CAISDGQGSPRGYTF.